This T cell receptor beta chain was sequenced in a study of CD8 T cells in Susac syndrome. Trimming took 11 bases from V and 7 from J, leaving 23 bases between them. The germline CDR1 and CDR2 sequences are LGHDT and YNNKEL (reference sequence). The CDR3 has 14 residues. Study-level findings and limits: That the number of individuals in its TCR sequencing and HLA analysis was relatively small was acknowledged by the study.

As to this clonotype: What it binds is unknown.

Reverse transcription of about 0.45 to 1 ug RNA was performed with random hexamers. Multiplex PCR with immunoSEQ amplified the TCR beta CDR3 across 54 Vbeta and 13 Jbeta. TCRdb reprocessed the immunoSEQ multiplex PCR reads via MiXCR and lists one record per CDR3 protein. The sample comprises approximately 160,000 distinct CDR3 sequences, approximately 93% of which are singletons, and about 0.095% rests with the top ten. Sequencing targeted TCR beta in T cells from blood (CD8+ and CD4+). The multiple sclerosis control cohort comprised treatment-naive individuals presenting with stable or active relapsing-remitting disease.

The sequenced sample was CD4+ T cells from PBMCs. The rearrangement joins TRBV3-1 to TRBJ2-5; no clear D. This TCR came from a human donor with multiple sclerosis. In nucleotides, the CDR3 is TGTGCCTCACGGTCTATCGAGGCCGAACGGACCCAGTACTTC. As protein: CASRSIEAERTQYF.